This T cell receptor (beta chain) was recorded in a study of radiation and T cells in renal cell carcinoma. Overall study results and limits: Top tumor clonotypes rose in blood 2 weeks post-radiation, then contracted.

The repertoire was sequenced with immunoSEQ multiplex PCR; TCRdb's copy has only in-frame clones and lacks some. The table shows 30,000 to 40,000 clones, with more than 65% occurring only once. Germline assignment: CDR1 GTSNPN and CDR2 SVGIG (reference sequence). The trim removed 3 bases at V and 1 base at J, leaving 11 bases unmatched. The CDR3 spans 16 residues. On this clone itself: The antigen is not known.

This sample's time point: blood 4 weeks post-SBRT, at nephrectomy. Described treatment: 15 Gy SBRT to primary tumor, nephrectomy 4 weeks later. The J gene is TRBJ1-1, the V gene TRBV30, with TRBD1 matching over 7 bases. The receptor was derived from a man aged 55 to 70 with renal cell carcinoma. The material was blood, obtained from a patient whose treatment included radiotherapy and nephrectomy. The DNA of the CDR3 is TGTGCCTGGAGGTCCCGACCGGACAGGCCGAACACTGAAGCTTTCTTT. It yields the protein CAWRSRPDRPNTEAFF.